Only a few counts were recorded for the clone carrying this T cell receptor beta chain. TCRdb called the RT-PCR reads again in MiXCR, with one record for every CDR3 protein. The table includes tens of thousands of distinct CDR3 sequences, about 26% detected once. The source of the sample is a study of patients and donors after allogeneic stem cell transplantation. This CDR3 is built from 15 residues. Per germline, CDR1 SQVTM and CDR2 ANQGSEA. Trimming stripped 7 bases from V and 2 bases from J, with 18 bases between. The specimen sequenced was blood, either unsorted or a sorted T cell fraction (not recorded which). The chain combines TRBV29-1 with TRBJ1-5; D is possibly TRBD1 (6 bases). The origin of this receptor is a human donor who was either an allogeneic HSCT recipient or a stem cell or donor lymphocyte infusion donor (not recorded which). It is not recorded whose cells these are; they may come from a transplant donor. The CDR3 DNA reads as TGCAGCGCCGCTACAGGGATCGGGGGCAATCAGCCCCAGCATTTT. Translation gives CSAATGIGGNQPQHF. Using reference TRBV29-1 and TRBJ1-5 for the parts outside the CDR3, the full variable domain is SAVISQKPSRDICQRGTSLTIQCQVDSQVTMMFWYRQQPGQSLTLIATANQGSEATYESGFVIDKFPISRPNLTFSTLTVSNMSPEDSSIYLCSAATGIGGNQPQHFGDGTRLSIL.